This TCR beta chain was sequenced during a study of OX40 agonist ivuxolimab in advanced cancers. On the study more broadly: Patient treatment consisted of intravenous ivuxolimab administration every 2 weeks at 0.01 to 10 mg/kg. Study results and caveats: The antigen specificity of the peripheral T cells (those that were expanded) was not determined.

At cycle 4 day 1, cycle 7 day 1, and baseline, blood was sampled. Concerning this clone: Antigen: not known.

Trimming took 0 bases from V and 3 from J, leaving 9 bases between them. The CDR3 contains 15 residues. Germline V gene sequence: CDR1 SGHDT, CDR2 YYEEEE. TCRdb's table, derived via immunoSEQ multiplex PCR, lists solely in-frame clones and lacks some. The sample consists of around 43,000 clones, around nine tenths of them appearing once. Sequencing used CD4+ or CD8+ T cells sorted from blood, obtained in a trial of the OX40 agonist ivuxolimab. This chain joins TRBV5-6 and TRBJ1-4, with D tentatively TRBD1 (6 bases). The clonotype originates from an adult with an advanced solid tumor such as melanoma, head and neck, liver or kidney cancer. The CDR3 loop reads CASSLEGGPNEKLFF. The CDR3 DNA is TGTGCCAGCAGCTTGGAGGGGGGTCCTAATGAAAAACTGTTTTTT.